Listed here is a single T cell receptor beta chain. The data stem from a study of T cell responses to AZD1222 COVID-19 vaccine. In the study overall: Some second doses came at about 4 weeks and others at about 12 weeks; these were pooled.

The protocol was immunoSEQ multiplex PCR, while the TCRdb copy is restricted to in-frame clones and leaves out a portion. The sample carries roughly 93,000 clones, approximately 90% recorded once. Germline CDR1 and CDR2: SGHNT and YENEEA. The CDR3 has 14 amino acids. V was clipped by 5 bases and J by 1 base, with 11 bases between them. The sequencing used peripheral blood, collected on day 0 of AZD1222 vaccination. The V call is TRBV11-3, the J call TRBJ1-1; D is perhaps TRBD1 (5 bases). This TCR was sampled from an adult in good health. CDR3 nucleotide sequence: TGTGCCAGCAGCCCCGGGCAGGGGAACACTGAAGCTTTCTTT. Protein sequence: CASSPGQGNTEAFF.